A single sample gave rise to the 29 T cell receptor beta chains below, sequenced in a study of T-cell reconstitution after alpha-beta-depleted transplantation in children. Preparing the TCRbeta library involved the use of unique molecular identifiers. TCRdb passed the PCR reads through MiXCR, listing each CDR3 protein once. The data hold about 440,000 distinct CDR3 sequences, with roughly two fifths observed a single time. Sequenced material: PBMCs, taken before TCRalphabeta/CD19-depleted stem cell transplant. Receptors originate from a girl aged 2 to 10 with aplastic anemia, due to receive a stem cell transplant.

This clonotype was counted only a few times. The CDR3 region is CASRAQGRRSPLHF. The CDR3 nucleotides are TGTGCCAGCAGGGCTCAGGGAAGGCGGTCACCCCTCCACTTT. The gene calls are TRBV7-2 and TRBJ1-6, with D tentatively TRBD1 (5 bases). V lost 6 bases, J lost 10 bases, and 16 bases lay in between. The CDR3 consists of 14 residues. Germline-derived CDR1 and CDR2 are SGHTA and FQGNSA.

The rearrangement uses TRBV28 and TRBJ2-7; D is possibly TRBD1 or TRBD2 (5 bases each). This CDR3 is built from 14 residues. CDR1 and CDR2 (germline): MDHEN, SYDVKM. Trimming pared 5 bases from V and 6 bases from J, leaving 17 bases between. The CDR3, as DNA: TGTGCCAGCAGTCTGGGACCAACGGGGTCCGAGCAGTACTTC. The encoded protein is CASSLGPTGSEQYF.

V usage is TRBV7-2 and J usage is TRBJ2-1; TRBD2 agrees at 9 bases. The V segment lost 5 bases and the J segment 8 bases; nucleotides outside the gene matches: 10. The CDR3 is 15 amino acids. CDR1 is SGHTA and CDR2 is FQGNSA in the germline V gene. The CDR3 region has the DNA TGTGCCAGCAGCCCCCTTATAGCGGGAGTGGATGAGCAGTTCTTC. Its protein product is CASSPLIAGVDEQFF.

This clonotype was observed a handful of times. The gene calls are TRBV5-6 and TRBJ2-1; the D is unclear. The V gene's germline CDR1 is SGHDT and CDR2 YYEEEE. CDR3 length equals 12 residues. The V gene lost 2 bases and the J gene lost 10 bases, with 10 bases spanning the gap. In DNA, the CDR3 is TGTGCCAGCAGCTTCCGCGCGACCGAGCAGTTCTTC. Translated, it gives CASSFRATEQFF. Together with reference TRBV5-6 and TRBJ2-1, the CDR3 gives the full variable domain: DAGVTQSPTHLIKTRGQQVTLRCSPKSGHDTVSWYQQALGQGPQFIFQYYEEEERQRGNFPDRFSGHQFPNYSSELNVNALLLGDSALYLCASSFRATEQFFGPGTRLTVL.

This clonotype was counted ten times or more. V and J are TRBV7-9 and TRBJ2-1; D unresolved. The CDR3 extends over 15 amino acids. Trimming cost V 6 bases and J 9 bases, with 21 bases left between them. CDR1 is SEHNR and CDR2 is FQNEAQ in the germline V gene (reference sequence). The CDR3 is CASSFSETASSEQFF. CDR3 nucleotide sequence: TGTGCCAGCAGTTTCAGCGAGACCGCGTCTTCTGAGCAGTTCTTC.

The chain joins TRBV11-2 to TRBJ2-5, with TRBD1 matching 9 bases. Germline V gene lookup returns CDR1 SGHAT and CDR2 FQNNGV. After removal of 0 bases from V and 6 bases from J, the junction contained 8 bases not matched to a gene. CDR3 length: 16 residues. The CDR3 region has the DNA TGTGCCAGCAGCTTAGATGGGACAGGGTCGGTACAGACCCAGTACTTC. As protein: CASSLDGTGSVQTQYF.

This clonotype showed up just a few times. The gene calls are TRBV10-1 and TRBJ2-1; 9 nucleotides match TRBD2. With V trimmed by 4 bases and J by 9 bases, 10 bases remained unmatched. Germline-derived CDR1 and CDR2 are WNHNN and SYGVQD (reference sequence). The CDR3 is 15 amino acids. The CDR3 sequence: CASSAPAGGPGEQFF. The CDR3 DNA reads as TGCGCCAGCAGTGCCCCAGCGGGAGGTCCCGGTGAGCAGTTCTTC.

This clonotype came up a few times. This sequence joins TRBV4-2 and TRBJ2-1; 9 bases fit TRBD2. Per the germline V gene, CDR1 is LGHNA and CDR2 is YNFKEQ. The junction had 7 bases not matched to a gene; V was cut back by 0 bases and J by 4 bases. The CDR3 is 17 amino acids. CDR3 residues: CASSQERALAGYNEQFF. In nucleotides, the CDR3 is TGTGCCAGCAGCCAAGAGAGGGCACTAGCGGGTTACAATGAGCAGTTCTTC.

This clonotype was counted a few times. V gene TRBV5-1 combines with J gene TRBJ2-1, with TRBD2 matching 8 bases. Germline CDR1 is SGHRS and CDR2 is YFSETQ. CDR3 size: 16 residues. With 0 bases clipped from V and 5 bases from J, the junction kept 7 bases outside the gene matches. As DNA, the CDR3 is TGCGCCAGCAGCTTGGCTGCGACTAGCGTGGACAATGAGCAGTTCTTC. This sequence encodes CASSLAATSVDNEQFF. Complete variable domain (other parts from reference TRBV5-1 and TRBJ2-1): KAGVTQTPRYLIKTRGQQVTLSCSPISGHRSVSWYQQTPGQGLQFLFEYFSETQRNKGNFPGRFSGRQFSNSRSEMNVSTLELGDSALYLCASSLAATSVDNEQFFGPGTRLTVL.

The chain links TRBV28 to TRBJ2-7; the match to TRBD1 covers 7 bases. Per the germline V gene, CDR1 is MDHEN and CDR2 is SYDVKM. This CDR3 is built from 14 residues. V lost 5 bases to trimming and J lost 6 bases; unmatched junction nucleotides: 10. CDR3 amino acids: CASSRHRGGGEQYF. CDR3 bases: TGTGCCAGCAGTCGCCACAGGGGCGGAGGCGAGCAGTACTTC.

This clonotype was seen many times. The chain recombines TRBV5-1 with TRBJ2-1; D is ambiguous. V shed 1 base and J shed 0 bases, with 5 bases lying between them. In germline, CDR1 is SGHRS, CDR2 YFSETQ. CDR3 size: 14 residues. CDR3 protein: CASSLQSSYNEQFF. DNA of the CDR3: TGCGCCAGCAGCTTGCAGAGCTCCTACAATGAGCAGTTCTTC.

In this sample, this clonotype turned up a few times. This sequence joins TRBV6-1 and TRBJ1-1; TRBD1 might be the D (6 bases). This CDR3 contains 13 residues. The germline V gene has CDR1 MNHNS and CDR2 SASEGT. V lost 0 bases and J lost 8, with 10 bases in between. The CDR3 DNA sequence: TGTGCCAGCAGTGAAGCGTGGGGGCGGGAAGCTTTCTTT. It is translated as CASSEAWGREAFF.

In its sample, this clonotype was seen a few times. The J gene is TRBJ2-2, the V gene TRBV11-2; 12 bases are a match to TRBD2. Germline V gene data show CDR1 as SGHAT and CDR2 as FQNNGV. J lost 5 bases, V lost 8 bases, and 15 bases had no gene match. The CDR3 is 18 amino acids. CDR3 sequence (DNA): TGTGCCAGCCGTCTTCCGGGACTAGCGGGCGAGACTACCGGGGAGCTGTTTTTT. Translation: CASRLPGLAGETTGELFF.

Many counts were recorded for this clonotype. The chain couples TRBV3-1 to TRBJ1-5; D remains unclear. V gave up 4 bases and J gave up 0 bases, with 13 bases separating them. The CDR3 is made up of 16 amino acids. The germline CDR1 and CDR2 sequences are LGHDT and YNNKEL (reference sequence). The CDR3 protein is CASSRGKGYSNQPQHF. CDR3 sequence (DNA): TGTGCCAGCAGCCGAGGGAAGGGATATAGCAATCAGCCCCAGCATTTT.

CDR3 DNA sequence: TGTGCCAGCAGCCACACATGGAGGGGACACAGCTCCTACGAGCAGTACTTC. Protein product: CASSHTWRGHSSYEQYF. This sequence joins TRBV4-2 and TRBJ2-7; D may correspond to TRBD1 or TRBD2 (6 bases each). This CDR3 region has 17 residues. The V gene's germline CDR1 is LGHNA and CDR2 YNFKEQ. Deletions cut 3 bases from V and 0 bases from J, with 18 bases between.

This chain links TRBV12-3 or TRBV12-4 with TRBJ1-5; tentative D call: TRBD1 (5 bases). This CDR3 is built from 16 residues. The germline V and J ends were trimmed by 3 bases and 0 bases, with 12 bases remaining between them. The CDR3 loop reads CASSFEGHYSNQPQHF. The CDR3 DNA reads as TGTGCCAGCAGTTTTGAAGGACACTATAGCAATCAGCCCCAGCATTTT.

The rearrangement joins TRBV7-8 to TRBJ2-7, with D possibly TRBD2 on 6 matching bases. Deletions cut 0 bases from V and 0 bases from J, with 9 bases between. The CDR3 spans 15 residues. Germline-derived CDR1 and CDR2 are SGHVS and FQNEAQ. CDR3 region: CASSLAYGSSYEQYF. In DNA form, the CDR3 reads TGTGCCAGCAGCTTAGCGTACGGGAGCTCCTACGAGCAGTACTTC. Looking up the rest from reference TRBV7-8 and TRBJ2-7 gives the full variable domain: GAGVSQSPRYKVAKRGQDVALRCDPISGHVSLFWYQQALGQGPEFLTYFQNEAQLDKSGLPSDRFFAERPEGSVSTLKIQRTQQEDSAVYLCASSLAYGSSYEQYFGPGTRLTVT.

The chain uses TRBV6-5 and TRBJ2-3, with D possibly TRBD1 on 6 matching bases. The V gene's germline CDR1 is MNHEY and CDR2 SVGAGI. V was trimmed by 8 bases and J by 5 bases, leaving 11 bases between them. The CDR3 totals 12 residues. The CDR3 DNA reads as TGTGCCAGCGGAACAGGGCGAGATACGCAGTATTTT. Amino acids: CASGTGRDTQYF.

Many counts were recorded for this clonotype. The chain recombines TRBV20-1 with TRBJ2-5, with TRBD2 matching over 9 bases. The CDR3 spans 16 residues. Germline CDR1 and CDR2: DFQATT and SNEGSKA (reference sequence). The V and J ends lost 0 bases and 4 bases, in that order; junction bases with no gene match: 9. Written as DNA, the CDR3 is TGCAGTGCTAGAGAAAGCGGGAGGAGTGGTAGAGAGACCCAGTACTTC. It codes for CSARESGRSGRETQYF.

The CDR3 sequence is CASQKSRGLNTGELFF. The CDR3 coding sequence is TGTGCCAGCCAAAAGAGCCGGGGCTTGAACACCGGGGAGCTGTTTTTT. The chain links TRBV14 to TRBJ2-2; D possibly matches TRBD1 or TRBD2 (5 bases each). The CDR3 is 16 residues long. The V end lost 8 bases, the J end lost 1 base, and 17 bases lay between the germline ends. From germline, CDR1 is SGHDN and CDR2 FVKESK.

The CDR3 protein is CASRTGIQGYTF. In nucleotides, the CDR3 is TGTGCCAGCCGGACAGGGATACAAGGCTACACCTTC. The J gene is TRBJ1-2, the V gene TRBV19; 8 bases align to TRBD1. The length of the CDR3 is 12 residues. Per germline, CDR1 LNHDA and CDR2 SQIVND (reference sequence). V lost 9 bases to trimming and J lost 8 bases; unmatched junction nucleotides: 8.

The chain employs TRBV28 and TRBJ2-7; 12 bases line up with TRBD2. The CDR3 is made up of 14 amino acids. Germline V gene sequence: CDR1 MDHEN, CDR2 SYDVKM. The J segment lost 3 bases and the V segment lost 6 bases, leaving 3 bases of the junction unmatched. CDR3 region: CASSVLAGGYEQYF. The CDR3 DNA follows: TGTGCCAGCAGCGTACTAGCGGGAGGCTACGAGCAGTACTTC.

DNA of the CDR3: TGCAGCTCGTTGGACGGGGACCAAGAGACCCAGTACTTC. It is translated as CSSLDGDQETQYF. V gene TRBV29-1 combines with J gene TRBJ2-5; D might be TRBD2 (5 bases). V gave up 8 bases and J gave up 0 bases, with 13 bases separating them. This CDR3 has 13 amino acids. From germline, CDR1 is SQVTM and CDR2 ANQGSEA.

The genes are TRBV12-3 or TRBV12-4 and TRBJ2-3; 8 bases are shared with TRBD1. The CDR3 has 16 amino acids. V was clipped by 3 bases and J by 4 bases; unmatched bases: 9. The CDR3 nucleotides are TGTGCCAGCAGTTTCGGGGCAGGGGGCGTCGCAGATACGCAGTATTTT. Protein: CASSFGAGGVADTQYF.

The chain links TRBV2 to TRBJ1-1, with a weak D call TRBD1 (5 bases). Deletions cut 3 bases from V and 1 base from J, with 12 bases between. The CDR3 runs to 15 residues. From germline, CDR1 is SNHLY and CDR2 FYNNEI. Written as DNA, the CDR3 is TGTGCCAGCAGTGATCGGGCAGGGAGGAACACTGAAGCTTTCTTT. Protein sequence: CASSDRAGRNTEAFF.

This clonotype was seen more than once but under ten times. The chain combines TRBV28 with TRBJ2-1, with 12 bases identical to TRBD2. CDR1 and CDR2 from the germline V gene are MDHEN and SYDVKM. This CDR3 region has 15 residues. The V gene end was trimmed by 6 bases and the J gene end by 6 bases; junction bases not matched to a gene: 6. This CDR3 reads CASREPSGRVNEQFF. The CDR3 DNA reads TGTGCCAGCAGAGAACCTAGCGGGAGGGTCAATGAGCAGTTCTTC.

J is TRBJ2-7 and V is TRBV4-2; TRBD2 aligns across 8 bases. V lost 1 base to trimming and J lost 6 bases; unmatched junction nucleotides: 5. The CDR3 has 14 residues. Looked up from germline, CDR1 is LGHNA and CDR2 is YNFKEQ. This chain's CDR3 is CASSQGSGTSEQYF. In DNA form, the CDR3 reads TGTGCCAGCAGCCAAGGGTCCGGGACTAGCGAGCAGTACTTC.

On this clonotype: One junction end disagrees with the germline gene, perhaps due to a read error. The CDR3 region is CVSGRRGSEQFF. CDR3 nucleotides: TGTGTTAGTGGTCGTCGTGGGAGTGAGCAGTTCTTC. The rearrangement uses TRBV12-5 and TRBJ2-1; possible D gene TRBD2, 5 bases. This CDR3 has 12 amino acids. Germline assignment: CDR1 LGHNT and CDR2 FRNRAP.

The chain has TRBV9 and TRBJ2-1; 12 nucleotides agree with TRBD1. V dropped 3 bases and J dropped 4; count of bases not matched to a gene: 2. This CDR3 region has 15 residues. CDR1 is SGDLS and CDR2 is YYNGEE in the germline V gene. The CDR3 DNA reads as TGTGCCAGCAGCGGGGGACAGGGGGCTTACAATGAGCAGTTCTTC. Translating gives CASSGGQGAYNEQFF. Combining the CDR3 with reference TRBV9 and TRBJ2-1 gives the whole variable domain DSGVTQTPKHLITATGQRVTLRCSPRSGDLSVYWYQQSLDQGLQFLIQYYNGEERAKGNILERFSAQQFPDLHSELNLSSLELGDSALYFCASSGGQGAYNEQFFGPGTRLTVL.